These 9 T cell receptor beta chains were all obtained from the same sample, sequenced in a study of CD8+ T cells in alopecia areata. As the sequencing template, cDNA was produced by extracting RNA and reverse transcribing it. The assay was immunoSEQ multiplex PCR, and TCRdb's table has in-frame clones only and misses some. The sample comprises about 210,000 clones, about three fifths of which are singletons, and around 3.9% rests with the top ten. The sample's treatment: oral pan-JAK inhibitor, 5-10 mg twice daily. The specimen was CD4+ T cells sorted from blood, collected at week 4, from a patient treated with tofacitinib. These receptors originate from a human donor with alopecia areata.

This clone was detected once. The V and J genes are TRBV30 and TRBJ1-2, with D perhaps matching TRBD1 (6 bases). The CDR3 has 12 residues. CDR1 and CDR2 (germline): GTSNPN, SVGIG (reference sequence). The ends were cut back, 4 bases at V and 4 bases at J, with 10 bases in the middle. The CDR3 coding sequence is TGTGCCTGGACAGGGGACCGCTATGGCTACACCTTC. It is translated as CAWTGDRYGYTF.

The V call is TRBV13, the J call TRBJ1-2; a weak D match, TRBD1 (5 bases). Germline-derived CDR1 and CDR2 are PRHDT and FYEKMQ (reference sequence). V shed 5 bases and J shed 7 bases, with 17 bases lying between them. The CDR3 runs 14 residues. CDR3 region: CASSTDQGSGGYTF. The CDR3, as DNA: TGTGCCAGCAGCACCGATCAGGGTTCGGGTGGCTACACCTTC.

The genes are TRBV6-5 and TRBJ1-6, with D possibly matching TRBD1 (5 bases). Trimming took 5 bases from V and 8 from J, leaving 16 bases between them. CDR3 length equals 15 residues. Germline CDR1 is MNHEY and CDR2 is SVGAGI. The CDR3 DNA is TGTGCCAGCAGTCTGTCTGGGGCTCCAGATTCACCCCTCCACTTT. The encoded protein is CASSLSGAPDSPLHF.

The chain joins TRBV30 to TRBJ1-3; D call uncertain. Germline assignment: CDR1 GTSNPN and CDR2 SVGIG (reference sequence). This CDR3 region has 14 residues. V was clipped by 0 bases and J by 2 bases, with 8 bases between them. The CDR3 bases are TGTGCCTGGAGTGTGGGTAACGCTGGAAACACCATATATTTT. Amino acid sequence: CAWSVGNAGNTIYF.

This clone occurred a few times. The chain links TRBV19 to TRBJ1-1, with D possibly TRBD1 on 6 matching bases. Germline CDR1 and CDR2: LNHDA and SQIVND (reference sequence). The CDR3 spans 13 residues. V lost 6 bases to trimming and J lost 3 bases, with 11 bases between them. CDR3 nucleotide sequence: TGTGCCAGTAGCCGCAGGGGCGACACTGAAGCTTTCTTT. Amino acids: CASSRRGDTEAFF.

This clone was counted only a few times. The rearrangement joins TRBV7-3 to TRBJ2-6, with 7 nucleotides matching TRBD1. J lost 2 bases, V lost 5 bases, and 3 bases had no gene match. From germline, CDR1 is SGHTA and CDR2 FQGTGA. This CDR3 spans 15 amino acids. The chain's CDR3 is CASSLTGAGANVLTF. The CDR3 region has the DNA TGTGCCAGCAGCCTCACAGGGGCTGGGGCCAACGTCCTGACTTTC.

The chain combines TRBV10-3 with TRBJ1-1, with D possibly matching TRBD1 (5 bases). Germline lookup yields CDR1 ENHRY and CDR2 SYGVKD. Trimming pared 3 bases from V and 13 bases from J, leaving 18 bases between. This CDR3 has 13 residues. This chain's CDR3 is CAISDGDSGSVFF. The CDR3 region has the DNA TGTGCCATCAGTGACGGTGACAGCGGGAGTGTTTTCTTT.

The chain employs TRBV29-1 and TRBJ1-2; possibly TRBD1 for D (6 bases). Germline CDR1 reads SQVTM; CDR2 reads ANQGSEA. The CDR3 has 14 residues. V was cut by 6 bases and J by 4 bases, with 18 bases left in between. In DNA form, the CDR3 reads TGCAGCGTCCTAAGAGGGACAAATCCCTATGGCTACACCTTC. Protein: CSVLRGTNPYGYTF.

This clone was counted a few times. The J gene is TRBJ1-3, the V gene TRBV10-3; D gene unclear. CDR3 length equals 14 residues. The germline V and J ends were trimmed by 4 bases and 4 bases, with 11 bases remaining between them. Germline V gene lookup returns CDR1 ENHRY and CDR2 SYGVKD. The CDR3 spells CAISGSLEGNTIYF. CDR3 nucleotide sequence: TGTGCCATCAGTGGATCACTGGAAGGAAACACCATATATTTT.